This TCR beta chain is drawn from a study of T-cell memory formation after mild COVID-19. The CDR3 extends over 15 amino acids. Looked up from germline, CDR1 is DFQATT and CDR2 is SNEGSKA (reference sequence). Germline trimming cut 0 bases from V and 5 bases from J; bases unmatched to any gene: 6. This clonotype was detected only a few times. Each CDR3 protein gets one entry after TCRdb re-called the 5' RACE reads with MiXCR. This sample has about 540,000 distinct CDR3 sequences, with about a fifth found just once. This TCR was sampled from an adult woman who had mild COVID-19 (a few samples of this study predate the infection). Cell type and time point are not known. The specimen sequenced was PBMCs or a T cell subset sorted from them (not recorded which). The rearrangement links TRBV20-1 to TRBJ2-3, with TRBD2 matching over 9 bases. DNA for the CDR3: TGCAGTGCTAGAGATCTGGCGACTAGCGGAGATACGCAGTATTTT. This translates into CSARDLATSGDTQYF.